This entry lists 19 T cell receptor beta chains sequenced from one sample in a study of T cells in Graves' hyperthyroidism and ophthalmopathy. TCR beta CDR3 sequences were amplified from RNA transcripts. Researchers ran a first-round RT-PCR on the TCR CDR3 using the HTBI primer set. Each CDR3 protein is one row after TCRdb ran MiXCR on the multiplex PCR reads. The sample yields hundreds of thousands of distinct CDR3 sequences, around 39% seen once. Sequencing used blood. The receptor set was obtained from a young man with Graves' hyperthyroidism.

This clonotype was found a few times. The rearrangement uses TRBV12-3 or TRBV12-4 and TRBJ1-3; D gene uncertain. CDR3 length: 13 residues. V dropped 7 bases and J dropped 4 bases, with 11 bases sitting between them. CDR3 sequence: CASNSPGGNTIYF. The CDR3 DNA follows: TGTGCCAGCAACTCACCGGGGGGAAACACCATATATTTT.

This clonotype was counted many times. The chain couples TRBV5-1 to TRBJ1-2; no firm D call. V lost 0 bases and J lost 0, with 12 bases in between. Germline V CDR1 and CDR2: SGHRS, YFSETQ. The CDR3 is 16 amino acids. The chain's CDR3 is CASSLGLGSTNYGYTF. CDR3 nucleotides: TGCGCCAGCAGCTTGGGATTAGGCAGTACTAACTATGGCTACACCTTC.

The V and J genes are TRBV5-4 and TRBJ1-1; D is unclear. Per germline, CDR1 SGHNT and CDR2 YYREEE (reference sequence). Trimming shortened V by 0 bases and J by 11 bases, and 5 bases separated the two germline ends. This CDR3 is built from 10 residues. CDR3 sequence (DNA): TGTGCCAGCAGCTTGGAGGCGGCTTTCTTT. It specifies CASSLEAAFF. The entire variable domain, with the rest obtained from reference TRBV5-4 and TRBJ1-1, is as follows: ETGVTQSPTHLIKTRGQQVTLRCSSQSGHNTVSWYQQALGQGPQFIFQYYREEENGRGNFPPRFSGLQFPNYSSELNVNALELDDSALYLCASSLEAAFFGQGTRLTVV.

The sample holds many counts of this clonotype. The chain has TRBV9 and TRBJ2-7; D is uncertain. CDR3 size: 14 residues. Looked up from germline, CDR1 is SGDLS and CDR2 is YYNGEE. Trimming cost V 0 bases and J 6 bases, with 13 bases left between them. The CDR3 nucleotides read TGTGCCAGCAGCGTAGAATGGGGTTCGATCGAGCAGTACTTC. Protein: CASSVEWGSIEQYF.

As concerns this clonotype: It may be a read error: a sequence one base away is much more abundant. The J gene is TRBJ2-7, the V gene TRBV7-8; 12 bases match TRBD2. CDR3 length: 18 residues. Germline lookup yields CDR1 SGHVS and CDR2 FQNEAQ. The trim removed 1 base at V and 6 bases at J, leaving 13 bases unmatched. The CDR3 DNA sequence: TGTGCCAGCAGCTTAGACCCAAGGACTAGCGGGGACTGGGGCGAGCAGTACTTC. This codes for CASSLDPRTSGDWGEQYF.

This clonotype occurred many times. The chain joins TRBV12-3 or TRBV12-4 to TRBJ1-2; maybe TRBD1 (6 bases). This CDR3 is built from 12 residues. Trimming shortened V by 7 bases and J by 4 bases, and 10 bases separated the two germline ends. This CDR3 is CASTLRGYGYTF. The CDR3 nucleotides are TGTGCCAGCACCCTCAGGGGCTATGGCTACACCTTC.

In this sample, this clonotype turned up a few times. V and J are TRBV9 and TRBJ2-7; no clear D. Trimming stripped 2 bases from V and 5 bases from J, with 14 bases between. This CDR3 spans 14 amino acids. Germline CDR1 and CDR2: SGDLS and YYNGEE. The CDR3 bases are TGTGCCAGCAGCGTGGATAGGATGAACCACGAGCAGTACTTC. This codes for CASSVDRMNHEQYF.

The sample holds a few counts of this clonotype. V and J are TRBV20-1 and TRBJ2-5; 10 bases fit TRBD2. Trimming cost V 6 bases and J 4 bases; bases outside gene matches: 11. There are 15 residues in the CDR3. The V gene's germline CDR1 is DFQATT and CDR2 SNEGSKA (reference sequence). CDR3 DNA sequence: TGCAGTGCCCCTCACCTAGCGGGAGTCAGAGAGACCCAGTACTTC. It translates to CSAPHLAGVRETQYF.

This rearrangement joins TRBV15 to TRBJ2-2, with 7 bases aligning to TRBD2. The junction had 6 bases not matched to a gene; V was cut back by 0 bases and J by 2 bases. Germline V gene lookup returns CDR1 LNHNV and CDR2 YYDKDF (reference sequence). The CDR3 has 17 amino acids. The CDR3 nucleotides are TGTGCCACCAGCAGAGATTTGCGGGGGTCCAACACCGGGGAGCTGTTTTTT. This codes for CATSRDLRGSNTGELFF.

This clonotype was seen only a few times. The chain uses TRBV12-3 or TRBV12-4 and TRBJ2-2, with 11 positions matching TRBD1. CDR3 length equals 15 residues. J gave up 4 bases and V 3 bases, and 1 base lay outside the gene matches. The CDR3 is CASSLGTGGTGELFF. The DNA for the CDR3 is TGTGCCAGCAGTTTGGGGACAGGGGGCACCGGGGAGCTGTTTTTT.

This clonotype was observed at least ten times. The J gene is TRBJ1-4, the V gene TRBV29-1; 9 nucleotides line up with TRBD1. The V gene end was trimmed by 3 bases and the J gene end by 7 bases; junction bases not matched to a gene: 3. CDR3 size: 13 residues. Germline CDR1 reads SQVTM; CDR2 reads ANQGSEA. CDR3 residues: CSVDGTGSEKLFF. CDR3 coding DNA: TGCAGCGTTGACGGGACAGGGTCTGAAAAACTGTTTTTT.

This clonotype was observed a few times. This sequence joins TRBV19 and TRBJ1-2; D unresolved. From germline, CDR1 is LNHDA and CDR2 SQIVND (reference sequence). This CDR3 spans 13 amino acids. Trimming took off 4 bases at V and 7 bases at J, with 13 bases between the two ends. The CDR3, as DNA: TGTGCCAGTAGTAATTTAGGACCGTCTGGCTACACCTTC. This translates into CASSNLGPSGYTF. Using reference TRBV19 and TRBJ1-2 for the parts outside the CDR3, the full variable domain is DGGITQSPKYLFRKEGQNVTLSCEQNLNHDAMYWYRQDPGQGLRLIYYSQIVNDFQKGDIAEGYSVSREKKESFPLTVTSAQKNPTAFYLCASSNLGPSGYTFGSGTRLTVV.

A note on this clonotype: Given a much more abundant clone one base away, this may be a read error. The chain employs TRBV10-3 and TRBJ2-6; tentatively, D is TRBD2 (5 bases). The CDR3 totals 16 residues. Germline CDR1 and CDR2: ENHRY and SYGVKD. The CDR3 bases are TGTGCCATCGGTGAGGGCCCAGGTTCTGGGGCCAACGTCCTGACTTTC. Protein product: CAIGEGPGSGANVLTF.

The chain joins TRBV6-2 or TRBV6-3 to TRBJ2-7; TRBD2 agrees at 12 bases. Germline CDR1 reads MNHEY; CDR2 reads SVGEGT. The CDR3 length is 14 residues. J gave up 2 bases and V 7 bases, and 3 bases lay outside the gene matches. The CDR3 DNA sequence: TGTGCCAGCACATGGACTAGCGGGGCCTACGAGCAGTACTTC. Its translation: CASTWTSGAYEQYF.

As regards this clonotype: This may be a read error: a much more frequent sequence differs by one nucleotide. J is TRBJ1-1 and V is TRBV20-1, with TRBD1 as a possible D gene (5 bases). The CDR3 is 12 amino acids. V was clipped by 2 bases and J by 5 bases, with 9 bases between them. The germline CDR1 and CDR2 sequences are DFQATT and SNEGSKA (reference sequence). The CDR3 nucleotides are TGCAGTGCTAGACCTAGGGGTACTGAAGCTTTCTTT. Protein product: CSARPRGTEAFF.

This clonotype was found many times. The CDR3 nucleotides read TGTGCCAGCAGCTTAGCGCTAAGGGGGCAGGGGAGAGGCTACACCTTC. As protein: CASSLALRGQGRGYTF. The chain uses TRBV7-8 and TRBJ1-2; 7 nucleotides agree with TRBD1. In germline, CDR1 is SGHVS, CDR2 FQNEAQ. The CDR3 runs to 16 residues. V gave up 0 bases and J gave up 8 bases; unmatched junction bases: 12.

This clonotype has a count of ten or more. This chain links TRBV19 with TRBJ1-5; D is unresolved. CDR3 length: 15 amino acids. The ends were cut back, 3 bases at V and 2 bases at J, with 11 bases in the middle. Germline CDR1 LNHDA, CDR2 SQIVND (reference sequence). The CDR3 DNA reads TGTGCCAGTAGTATGGGCCCTGAAGGCAATCAGCCCCAGCATTTT. Protein sequence: CASSMGPEGNQPQHF.

Ten or more counts support this clonotype. The chain combines TRBV2 with TRBJ1-1; D possibly corresponds to TRBD1 (5 bases). V dropped 9 bases and J dropped 1 base, with 9 bases sitting between them. The CDR3 loop spans 12 amino acids. From germline, CDR1 is SNHLY and CDR2 FYNNEI. The DNA of the CDR3 is TGTGCCAGTTGGGGGGGGAACACTGAAGCTTTCTTT. Its protein product is CASWGGNTEAFF.

This clonotype was recorded once. The chain uses TRBV12-3 or TRBV12-4 and TRBJ1-5, with D tentatively TRBD1 (5 bases). V dropped 4 bases and J dropped 0 bases, with 13 bases sitting between them. The CDR3 extends over 16 amino acids. CDR3 loop: CASSSFRVSSNQPQHF. CDR3 in DNA: TGTGCCAGCAGTTCATTCAGGGTATCTAGCAATCAGCCCCAGCATTTT.